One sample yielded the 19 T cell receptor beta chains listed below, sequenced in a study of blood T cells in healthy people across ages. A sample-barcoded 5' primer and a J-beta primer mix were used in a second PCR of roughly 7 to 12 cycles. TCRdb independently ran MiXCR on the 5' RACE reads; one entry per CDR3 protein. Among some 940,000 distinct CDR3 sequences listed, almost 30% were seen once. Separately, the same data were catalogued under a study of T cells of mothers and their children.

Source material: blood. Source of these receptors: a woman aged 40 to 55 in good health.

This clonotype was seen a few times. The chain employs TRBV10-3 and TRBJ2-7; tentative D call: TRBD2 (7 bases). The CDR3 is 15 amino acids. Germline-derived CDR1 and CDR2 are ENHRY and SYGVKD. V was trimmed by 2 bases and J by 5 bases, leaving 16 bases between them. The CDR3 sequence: CAISERGGPRNEQYF. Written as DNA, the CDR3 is TGTGCCATCAGTGAGCGCGGGGGCCCCCGGAACGAGCAGTACTTC.

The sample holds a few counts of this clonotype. The CDR3 coding sequence is TGTGCCAGCAGCCTCGCCGGGACACTTTATAATTCACCCCTCCACTTT. Protein product: CASSLAGTLYNSPLHF. This chain connects TRBV7-2 to TRBJ1-6, with D tentatively TRBD1 (6 bases). Germline-derived CDR1 and CDR2 are SGHTA and FQGNSA. The CDR3 has 16 residues. Between the trimmed V and J ends, which lost 5 bases and 4 bases, there was a span of 15 bases.

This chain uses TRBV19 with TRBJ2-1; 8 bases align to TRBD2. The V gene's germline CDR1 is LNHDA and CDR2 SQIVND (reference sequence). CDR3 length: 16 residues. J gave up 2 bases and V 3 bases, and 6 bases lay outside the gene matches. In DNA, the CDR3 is TGTGCCAGTAGTATTTCGATTAGCGGGGCCTACAATGAGCAGTTCTTC. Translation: CASSISISGAYNEQFF.

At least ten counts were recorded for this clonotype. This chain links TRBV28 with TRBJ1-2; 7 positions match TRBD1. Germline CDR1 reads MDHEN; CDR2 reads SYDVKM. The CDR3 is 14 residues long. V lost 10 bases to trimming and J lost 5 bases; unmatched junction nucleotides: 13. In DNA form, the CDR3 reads TGTGCCATCGCGGGACAGACCTTTATGTATGGCTACACCTTC. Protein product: CAIAGQTFMYGYTF.

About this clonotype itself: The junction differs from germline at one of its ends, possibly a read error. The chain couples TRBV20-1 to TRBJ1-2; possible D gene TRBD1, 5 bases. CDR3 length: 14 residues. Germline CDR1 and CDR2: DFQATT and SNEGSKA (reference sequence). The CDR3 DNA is TGCAGTACTAGCCGGGGGGGTAGAACTTATGGCTACACCTTC. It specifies CSTSRGGRTYGYTF.

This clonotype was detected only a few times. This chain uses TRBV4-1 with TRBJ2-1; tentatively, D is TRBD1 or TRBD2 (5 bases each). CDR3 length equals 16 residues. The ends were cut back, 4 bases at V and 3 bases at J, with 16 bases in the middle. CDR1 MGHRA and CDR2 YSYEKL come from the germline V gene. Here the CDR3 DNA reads TGCGCCAGCAGCCTATACAAGGGACGGAGCTACAATGAGCAGTTCTTC. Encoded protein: CASSLYKGRSYNEQFF.

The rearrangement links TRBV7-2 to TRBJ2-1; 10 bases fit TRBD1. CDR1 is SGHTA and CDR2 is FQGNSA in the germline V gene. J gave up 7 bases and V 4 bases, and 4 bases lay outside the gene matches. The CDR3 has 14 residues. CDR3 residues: CASSYGQGGNEQFF. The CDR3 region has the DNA TGTGCCAGCAGCTACGGACAGGGGGGGAATGAGCAGTTCTTC. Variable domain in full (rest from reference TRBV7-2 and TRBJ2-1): GAGVSQSPSNKVTEKGKDVELRCDPISGHTALYWYRQSLGQGLEFLIYFQGNSAPDKSGLPSDRFSAERTGGSVSTLTIQRTQQEDSAVYLCASSYGQGGNEQFFGPGTRLTVL.

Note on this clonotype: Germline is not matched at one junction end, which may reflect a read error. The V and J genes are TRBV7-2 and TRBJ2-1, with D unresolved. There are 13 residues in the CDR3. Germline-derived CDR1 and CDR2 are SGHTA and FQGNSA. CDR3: CARSSPGYNEQFF. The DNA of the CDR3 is TGTGCCAGAAGCTCCCCCGGTTACAATGAGCAGTTCTTC.

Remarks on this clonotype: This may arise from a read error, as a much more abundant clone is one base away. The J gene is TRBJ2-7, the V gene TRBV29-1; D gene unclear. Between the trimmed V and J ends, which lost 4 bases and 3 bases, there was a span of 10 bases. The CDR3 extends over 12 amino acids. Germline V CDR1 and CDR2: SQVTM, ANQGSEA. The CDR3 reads CSVGERRYEQYF. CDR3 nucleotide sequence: TGCAGCGTTGGAGAGCGACGCTACGAGCAGTACTTC.

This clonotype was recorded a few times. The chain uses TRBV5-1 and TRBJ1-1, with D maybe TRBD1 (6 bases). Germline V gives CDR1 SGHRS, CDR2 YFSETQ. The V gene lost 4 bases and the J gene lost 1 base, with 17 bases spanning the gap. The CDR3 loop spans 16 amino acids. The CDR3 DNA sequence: TGCGCCAGCAGCGCCGGGACATACGATCCGAACACTGAAGCTTTCTTT. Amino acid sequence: CASSAGTYDPNTEAFF. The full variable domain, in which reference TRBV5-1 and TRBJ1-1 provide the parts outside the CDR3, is KAGVTQTPRYLIKTRGQQVTLSCSPISGHRSVSWYQQTPGQGLQFLFEYFSETQRNKGNFPGRFSGRQFSNSRSEMNVSTLELGDSALYLCASSAGTYDPNTEAFFGQGTRLTVV.

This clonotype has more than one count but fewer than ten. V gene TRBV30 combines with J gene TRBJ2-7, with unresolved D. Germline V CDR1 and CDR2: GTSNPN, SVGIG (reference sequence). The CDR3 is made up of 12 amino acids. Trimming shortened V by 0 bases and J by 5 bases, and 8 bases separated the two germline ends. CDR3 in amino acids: CAWSVSVNEQYF. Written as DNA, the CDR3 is TGTGCCTGGAGTGTATCAGTCAACGAGCAGTACTTC.

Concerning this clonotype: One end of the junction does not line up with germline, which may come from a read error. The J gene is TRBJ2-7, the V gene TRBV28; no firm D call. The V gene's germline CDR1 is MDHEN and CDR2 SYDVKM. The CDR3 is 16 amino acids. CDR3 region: CASSSLTLRNSYVQYF. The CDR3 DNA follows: TGTGCCAGCAGCTCCCTTACACTCCGAAACTCCTACGTGCAGTACTTC.

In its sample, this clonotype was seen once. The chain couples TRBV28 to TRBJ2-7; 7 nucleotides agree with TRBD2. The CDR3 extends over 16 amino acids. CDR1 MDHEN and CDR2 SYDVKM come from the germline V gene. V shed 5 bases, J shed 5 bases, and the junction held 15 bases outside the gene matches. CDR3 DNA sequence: TGTGCCAGCAGTGTCCCTTGGACGGGAGGTGATCACGAGCAGTACTTC. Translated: CASSVPWTGGDHEQYF.

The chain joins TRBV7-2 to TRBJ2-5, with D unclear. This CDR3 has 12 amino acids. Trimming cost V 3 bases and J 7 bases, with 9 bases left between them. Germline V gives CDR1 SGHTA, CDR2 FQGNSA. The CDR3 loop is CASSLVGSTQYF. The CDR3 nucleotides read TGTGCCAGCAGCTTGGTCGGATCGACCCAGTACTTC. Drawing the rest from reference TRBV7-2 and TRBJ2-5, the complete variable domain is GAGVSQSPSNKVTEKGKDVELRCDPISGHTALYWYRQSLGQGLEFLIYFQGNSAPDKSGLPSDRFSAERTGGSVSTLTIQRTQQEDSAVYLCASSLVGSTQYFGPGTRLLVL.

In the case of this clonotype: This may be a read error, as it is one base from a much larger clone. Here the CDR3 DNA reads TGTGCCAGCAGCCCGACAGGGGCCACCTCTGGGGCCAACGTCCTGACTTTC. It translates to CASSPTGATSGANVLTF. V and J are TRBV7-3 and TRBJ2-6, with TRBD1 identical over 8 bases. Germline V gene data show CDR1 as SGHTA and CDR2 as FQGTGA. V shed 5 bases and J 0 bases; nucleotides not matched to a gene: 6. This CDR3 spans 17 amino acids.

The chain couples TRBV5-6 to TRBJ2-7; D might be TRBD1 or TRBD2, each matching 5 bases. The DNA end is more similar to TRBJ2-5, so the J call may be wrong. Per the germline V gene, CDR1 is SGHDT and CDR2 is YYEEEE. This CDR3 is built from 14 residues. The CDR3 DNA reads TGTGCCACCAGTGATTTGCTAGCAGGGGAGACCCAGTACTTC. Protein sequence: CATSDLLAGETQYF.

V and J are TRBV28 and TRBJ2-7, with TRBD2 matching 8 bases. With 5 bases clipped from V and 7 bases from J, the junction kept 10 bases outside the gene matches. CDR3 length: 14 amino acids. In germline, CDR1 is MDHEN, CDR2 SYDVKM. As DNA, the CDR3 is TGTGCCAGCAGTCTTACCGGGGGCGGGGGGGAGCAGTACTTC. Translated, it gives CASSLTGGGGEQYF. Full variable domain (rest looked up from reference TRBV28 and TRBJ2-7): DVKVTQSSRYLVKRTGEKVFLECVQDMDHENMFWYRQDPGLGLRLIYFSYDVKMKEKGDIPEGYSVSREKKERFSLILESASTNQTSMYLCASSLTGGGGEQYFGPGTRLTVT.

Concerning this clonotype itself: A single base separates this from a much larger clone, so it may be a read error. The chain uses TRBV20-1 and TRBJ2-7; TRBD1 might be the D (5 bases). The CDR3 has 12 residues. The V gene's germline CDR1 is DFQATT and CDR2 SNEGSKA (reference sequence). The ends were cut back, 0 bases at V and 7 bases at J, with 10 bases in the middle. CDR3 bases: TGCAGTGCTAGAGATTTGGACAATGAGCAGTACTTC. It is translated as CSARDLDNEQYF.

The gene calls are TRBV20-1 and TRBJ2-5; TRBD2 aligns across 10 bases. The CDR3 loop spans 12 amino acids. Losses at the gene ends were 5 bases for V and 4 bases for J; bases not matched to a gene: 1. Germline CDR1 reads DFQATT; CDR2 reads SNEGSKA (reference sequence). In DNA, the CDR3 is TGCAGTGCTGGGACTAGCGCAGAGACCCAGTACTTC. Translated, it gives CSAGTSAETQYF.